This T cell receptor (beta chain) was retrieved from a study of blood T cell repertoires in COVID-19. Whole-study context: COVID-19 samples from acute and convalescent phases originated in the United States, Italy and Spain. Sources were T cells, B-cell-depleted T cells, or PBMCs; the material itself was cDNA or gDNA.

Germline values: CDR1 SNHLY, CDR2 FYNNEI. Trimming cost V 6 bases and J 1 base; bases outside gene matches: 8. There are 15 residues in the CDR3. This clone was seen more than once but under ten times. As processed by the authors: Nucleated cell counts were estimated from reference gene primer amplification. Using immunoSEQ multiplex PCR, the repertoire was profiled, and TCRdb retains in-frame clones only, with some absent. The V and J calls and clone size are taken from that table; D and trimming were inferred from the DNA. The sample has approximately 150,000 clones; 70% to 90% are singletons. The origin of this receptor is a human donor with acute or convalescent COVID-19. The donor label of this sample is uncertain. V and J are TRBV2 and TRBJ1-1; 7 bases match TRBD1. What was sequenced was peripheral blood. The CDR3 sequence: CASRASGTENTEAFF. The CDR3 nucleotides are TGTGCCAGCAGAGCATCCGGGACAGAGAACACTGAAGCTTTCTTT.